The 8 T cell receptor beta chains below come from one sample, sequenced in a study of T cell repertoires in cytomegalovirus infection. MiXCR, applied by TCRdb to the reads, yields one record per CDR3 protein. The repertoire holds roughly 230,000 distinct CDR3 sequences, approximately 22% seen once, with roughly 18% in the top ten. Source material: CD8+ T cells from PBMCs. The origin of the receptors is a human donor in good health (CMV status not recorded). Some clones in this sample may be carry-over from other donors' samples.

Notes on this clonotype: A much larger clonotype is one base distant, so this may be a read error. This chain joins TRBV19 and TRBJ1-1, with no clear D. Per germline, CDR1 LNHDA and CDR2 SQIVND (reference sequence). Between the trimmed V and J ends, which lost 6 bases and 0 bases, there was a span of 11 bases. This CDR3 contains 14 residues. CDR3: CASRILDMNTEAFF. Here the CDR3 DNA reads TGTGCCAGTAGAATTCTCGATATGAACACTGAAGCTTTCTTT.

This clonotype was counted only a few times. The chain combines TRBV7-9 with TRBJ1-1; D gene unclear. The CDR3 totals 15 residues. V dropped 5 bases and J dropped 2 bases, with 15 bases sitting between them. Looked up from germline, CDR1 is SEHNR and CDR2 is FQNEAQ (reference sequence). CDR3 coding DNA: TGTGCCAGCAGCCCAAAATGGCGGGTCAACACTGAAGCTTTCTTT. It specifies CASSPKWRVNTEAFF.

In its sample, this clonotype was seen many times. V usage is TRBV6-2 or TRBV6-3 and J usage is TRBJ2-1; 10 bases fit TRBD2. J gave up 8 bases and V 2 bases, and 3 bases lay outside the gene matches. The CDR3 consists of 14 residues. Germline V lookup: CDR1 MNHEY, CDR2 SVGEGT. Here the CDR3 reads CASSYSGGADEQFF. The CDR3 DNA is TGTGCCAGCAGTTACAGCGGGGGGGCGGATGAGCAGTTCTTC.

By share, this clonotype ranks as medium-sized. The chain uses TRBV7-8 and TRBJ1-5, with D unresolved. The length of the CDR3 is 16 residues. The germline V and J ends were trimmed by 2 bases and 0 bases, with 11 bases remaining between them. Germline CDR1 SGHVS, CDR2 FQNEAQ. The CDR3 sequence: CASSLWADYSNQPQHF. The CDR3 DNA sequence: TGTGCCAGCAGCTTATGGGCCGATTATAGCAATCAGCCCCAGCATTTT.

This clonotype came up a few times. The chain employs TRBV19 and TRBJ1-5; the D gene is possibly TRBD1 (5 bases). V lost 3 bases, J lost 0 bases, and 12 bases lay in between. This CDR3 has 16 residues. Germline CDR1 and CDR2: LNHDA and SQIVND (reference sequence). The CDR3 region has the DNA TGTGCCAGTAGTATCTCCTCGGGGCCTAGCAATCAGCCCCAGCATTTT. Its translation: CASSISSGPSNQPQHF.

Ten or more counts support this clonotype. V and J are TRBV7-3 and TRBJ2-1, with 9 bases fitting TRBD2. This CDR3 region has 14 residues. Trimming at V came to 5 bases and at J to 9 bases, leaving 8 bases not matched to a gene. The germline V gene has CDR1 SGHTA and CDR2 FQGTGA. CDR3 loop: CASSPGTSQFEQFF. The CDR3, as DNA: TGTGCCAGCAGCCCCGGGACTAGCCAATTTGAGCAGTTCTTC.

The CDR3 DNA follows: TGCGCCAGCAGCCCGGGACCCAACCTCTACGAGCAGTACTTC. Amino acids: CASSPGPNLYEQYF. This chain connects TRBV5-1 to TRBJ2-7, with D perhaps TRBD1 or TRBD2 (5 bases each). Germline V lookup: CDR1 SGHRS, CDR2 YFSETQ. The CDR3 consists of 14 residues. V was cut by 4 bases and J by 3 bases, with 14 bases left in between.

The gene calls are TRBV2 and TRBJ1-1; D gene uncertain. Germline lookup yields CDR1 SNHLY and CDR2 FYNNEI. The CDR3 is 15 residues long. Trimming took 1 base from V and 6 from J, leaving 15 bases between them. CDR3 coding DNA: TGTGCCAGCAGTGAAGGGTTAGGGATTTTCCCTGAAGCTTTCTTT. Protein: CASSEGLGIFPEAFF.